Below, 31 T cell receptor beta chains from the same sample are listed, as sequenced in a study of neurological immune-mediated disorders. TCRdb re-called the 5' RACE reads through MiXCR, storing one row per CDR3 protein. The repertoire holds roughly 50,000 distinct CDR3 sequences, with 20% to 30% as singletons. Material for sequencing was PBMCs. These receptors came from a woman aged 65 to 85 in good health.

This clonotype showed up many times. The CDR3 protein is CSARVVAGDVSEQYF. CDR3 sequence (DNA): TGCAGTGCTAGAGTAGTAGCGGGAGACGTCAGCGAGCAGTACTTC. The chain joins TRBV20-1 to TRBJ2-7; 9 nucleotides match TRBD2. Trimming at V came to 1 base and at J to 6 bases, leaving 10 bases not matched to a gene. This CDR3 contains 15 residues. CDR1 and CDR2 from the germline V gene are DFQATT and SNEGSKA (reference sequence).

This clonotype was picked up many times. The J gene is TRBJ2-1, the V gene TRBV4-3; 9 bases map to TRBD2. Germline lookup yields CDR1 LGHNA and CDR2 YSLEER. The length of the CDR3 is 16 residues. V lost 0 bases, J lost 4 bases, and 4 bases stayed unmatched. The CDR3 sequence: CASSQDSAGGYNEQFF. The DNA for the CDR3 is TGCGCCAGCAGCCAAGATTCCGCGGGAGGGTACAATGAGCAGTTCTTC.

This clonotype was recorded many times. The chain recombines TRBV7-2 with TRBJ1-2, with TRBD1 matching over 7 bases. This CDR3 is 13 amino acids long. Trimming took 5 bases from V and 4 from J; bases not matched to a gene: 4. In germline, CDR1 is SGHTA, CDR2 FQGNSA. The CDR3 spells CASSAGTAYGYTF. DNA for the CDR3: TGTGCCAGCAGCGCCGGGACAGCCTATGGCTACACCTTC.

V is TRBV7-2 and J is TRBJ1-5, with D possibly TRBD1 on 6 matching bases. With 4 bases removed from V and 4 bases from J, the gap between germline ends came to 11 bases. CDR3 size: 14 residues. Germline lookup yields CDR1 SGHTA and CDR2 FQGNSA. The CDR3 loop is CASSSSRGNQPQHF. Written as DNA, the CDR3 is TGTGCCAGCAGCTCCTCCAGGGGAAATCAGCCCCAGCATTTT.

This clonotype has at least ten counts. V is TRBV7-6 and J is TRBJ2-7; 10 nucleotides align to TRBD2. The CDR3 consists of 15 residues. With 5 bases clipped from V and 1 base from J, the junction kept 5 bases outside the gene matches. Germline V CDR1 and CDR2: SGHVS, FNYEAQ. The CDR3 reads CASSPVGLASYEQYF. The CDR3, as DNA: TGTGCCAGCAGCCCAGTGGGACTAGCGTCCTACGAGCAGTACTTC.

V and J are TRBV20-1 and TRBJ1-2, with 8 bases fitting TRBD1. CDR1 and CDR2 (germline): DFQATT, SNEGSKA (reference sequence). CDR3 size: 13 residues. The J segment lost 7 bases and the V segment lost 4 bases, leaving 8 bases of the junction unmatched. The CDR3 bases are TGCAGTGCTATGACAGGGGTTTCCAGTGGCTACACCTTC. Translated: CSAMTGVSSGYTF.

This clonotype has ten or more counts. This sequence joins TRBV20-1 and TRBJ1-5; the match to TRBD1 covers 10 bases. V lost 6 bases to trimming and J lost 7 bases; unmatched junction nucleotides: 6. The CDR3 is made up of 13 amino acids. Per germline, CDR1 DFQATT and CDR2 SNEGSKA (reference sequence). The CDR3 nucleotides read TGCAGTGCGGCGGGACAGGGGAGCCAGCCCCAGCATTTT. As protein: CSAAGQGSQPQHF.

V is TRBV5-5 and J is TRBJ2-2, with 9 nucleotides matching TRBD1. J lost 5 bases, V lost 4 bases, and 6 bases had no gene match. The V gene's germline CDR1 is SGHKS and CDR2 YYEKEE (reference sequence). This CDR3 is 15 amino acids long. The DNA of the CDR3 is TGTGCCAGCAGCGCCGGGACAGGGAGGACCGGGGAGCTGTTTTTT. It specifies CASSAGTGRTGELFF.

This clonotype came up many times. The chain joins TRBV20-1 to TRBJ1-1; D is perhaps TRBD1 (5 bases). The CDR3 is 12 amino acids. CDR1 is DFQATT, CDR2 SNEGSKA, per germline (reference sequence). The V end was cut by 0 bases, the J end by 4 bases, with 6 bases between. The CDR3 reads CSAREGLTEAFF. In nucleotides, the CDR3 is TGCAGTGCTAGAGAGGGACTCACTGAAGCTTTCTTT.

This clonotype was detected ten times or more. The CDR3 region has the DNA TGCGCCAGCAGCCGACTAGCGGGAGGGTCCGGGGAGCTGTTTTTT. Encoded protein: CASSRLAGGSGELFF. The chain uses TRBV10-1 and TRBJ2-2; 14 bases line up with TRBD2. The CDR3 contains 15 residues. From germline, CDR1 is WNHNN and CDR2 SYGVQD (reference sequence). V was clipped by 6 bases and J by 6 bases; unmatched bases: 3.

This clonotype occurred once. The chain uses TRBV7-2 and TRBJ2-2; 9 bases are a match to TRBD1. Germline assignment: CDR1 SGHTA and CDR2 FQGNSA. This CDR3 comprises 15 residues. Unmatched junction bases numbered 4, after V lost 5 bases and J lost 3 bases. The CDR3, as DNA: TGTGCCAGCAGCCCGCGGGACAGGGACACCGGGGAGCTGTTTTTT. This encodes CASSPRDRDTGELFF.

This clonotype was counted at least ten times. V gene TRBV7-9 combines with J gene TRBJ1-1; 7 bases map to TRBD1. Trimming at V came to 2 bases and at J to 12 bases, leaving 6 bases not matched to a gene. The CDR3 spans 12 residues. Germline V CDR1 and CDR2: SEHNR, FQNEAQ (reference sequence). The CDR3 spells CASSLIGTDPFF. CDR3 coding DNA: TGTGCCAGCAGCTTAATTGGGACAGATCCTTTCTTT. Full variable domain (rest looked up from reference TRBV7-9 and TRBJ1-1): DTGVSQNPRHKITKRGQNVTFRCDPISEHNRLYWYRQTLGQGPEFLTYFQNEAQLEKSRLLSDRFSAERPKGSFSTLEIQRTEQGDSAMYLCASSLIGTDPFFGQGTRLTVV.

This clonotype was counted a few times. The rearrangement links TRBV10-2 to TRBJ1-1; 7 nucleotides line up with TRBD1. The CDR3 sequence is 13 residues long. V was pared by 8 bases and J by 1 base, with 4 bases of the junction left unmatched. Germline V CDR1 and CDR2: WSHSY, SAAADI. CDR3 in DNA: TGCGCCAGCCAGAGACAGGGGAACACTGAAGCTTTCTTT. Its translation: CASQRQGNTEAFF.

The table lists this clonotype with many counts. The chain joins TRBV15 to TRBJ1-6; D gene uncertain. Trimming removed 0 bases from V and 6 bases from J, with 6 bases in between. Germline assignment: CDR1 LNHNV and CDR2 YYDKDF (reference sequence). The CDR3 covers 14 residues. The CDR3 nucleotides read TGTGCCACCAGCAGAGAAACCCTTAATTCACCCCTCCACTTT. Translated, it gives CATSRETLNSPLHF.

This clonotype was recorded at least ten times. The J gene is TRBJ2-5, the V gene TRBV5-1; tentatively, D is TRBD2 (6 bases). The CDR3 is 13 amino acids. The V end lost 7 bases, the J end lost 1 base, and 11 bases lay between the germline ends. The germline CDR1 and CDR2 sequences are SGHRS and YFSETQ. The CDR3 nucleotides read TGCGCCAGCGCAGCGGGCGTCCAAGAGACCCAGTACTTC. It encodes CASAAGVQETQYF.

Ten or more counts support this clonotype. This chain links TRBV5-1 with TRBJ1-5, with D maybe TRBD1 (5 bases). The germline V gene has CDR1 SGHRS and CDR2 YFSETQ. Trimming removed 5 bases from V and 3 bases from J, with 9 bases in between. CDR3 length: 13 residues. CDR3: CASRDSPNQPQHF. The CDR3 DNA reads as TGCGCCAGCAGAGACAGCCCCAATCAGCCCCAGCATTTT.

The chain employs TRBV5-1 and TRBJ1-2, with D tentatively TRBD1 (6 bases). V was pared by 4 bases and J by 7 bases, with 11 bases between. CDR1 and CDR2 from the germline V gene are SGHRS and YFSETQ. This CDR3 contains 12 residues. The CDR3 is CASSDPGAGYTF. DNA for the CDR3: TGCGCCAGCAGCGACCCGGGGGCTGGCTACACCTTC.

This clonotype was seen at least ten times. The rearrangement joins TRBV20-1 to TRBJ1-3; D remains ambiguous. This CDR3 has 15 amino acids. Trimming pared 6 bases from V and 0 bases from J, leaving 15 bases between. Germline-derived CDR1 and CDR2 are DFQATT and SNEGSKA (reference sequence). This CDR3 is CSAPLRRSSGNTIYF. The CDR3 coding sequence is TGCAGTGCCCCCCTCAGGAGGTCCTCTGGAAACACCATATATTTT.

On this clonotype: This may be a read error: a much more frequent sequence differs by one nucleotide. The V and J genes are TRBV7-3 and TRBJ1-6; no definite D call. CDR1 is SGHTA, CDR2 FQGTGA, per germline. The CDR3 is 14 residues long. CDR3 in DNA: TGTTCCAGCAGCCCTCGGCCGGGTAATTCACCCCTCCACTTT. Encoded protein: CSSSPRPGNSPLHF. Variable domain in full (rest from reference TRBV7-3 and TRBJ1-6): GAGVSQTPSNKVTEKGKYVELRCDPISGHTALYWYRQSLGQGPEFLIYFQGTGAADDSGLPNDRFFAVRPEGSVSTLKIQRTERGDSAVYLCSSSPRPGNSPLHFGNGTRLTVT.

The V call is TRBV5-1, the J call TRBJ1-4, with a weak D call TRBD1 (5 bases). Looked up from germline, CDR1 is SGHRS and CDR2 is YFSETQ. Trimming shortened V by 4 bases and J by 5 bases, and 15 bases separated the two germline ends. The CDR3 extends over 15 amino acids. The DNA of the CDR3 is TGCGCCAGCAGCCCGGGGGGAGCACGGAATGAAAAACTGTTTTTT. Amino acids: CASSPGGARNEKLFF.

The CDR3 DNA reads as TGTGCCAGCAGCCGCCAAGGACTAGCCCCGGGGGAGCAGTTCTTC. Translating gives CASSRQGLAPGEQFF. J is TRBJ2-1 and V is TRBV7-8, with 8 positions matching TRBD2. CDR1 is SGHVS, CDR2 FQNEAQ, per germline. This CDR3 has 15 amino acids. J lost 10 bases, V lost 5 bases, and 13 bases had no gene match.

Remarks on this clonotype: A much larger clone sits a single nucleotide away, making a read error possible. The chain combines TRBV7-2 with TRBJ1-1; D not certain. The CDR3 has 16 amino acids. Germline assignment: CDR1 SGHTA and CDR2 FQGNSA. The V end lost 4 bases, the J end lost 0 bases, and 15 bases lay between the germline ends. The CDR3 is CASSSFEMGMNTEAFF. CDR3 nucleotides: TGTGCCAGCAGCTCATTTGAGATGGGGATGAACACTGAAGCTTTCTTT.

This clonotype was detected many times. V usage is TRBV20-1 and J usage is TRBJ2-7; 7 bases line up with TRBD1. The CDR3 is 13 residues long. The ends lost 5 bases at V and 2 bases at J; junction bases unmatched: 6. Germline V lookup: CDR1 DFQATT, CDR2 SNEGSKA (reference sequence). CDR3 in amino acids: CSALGQDAYEQYF. CDR3 bases: TGCAGTGCTCTAGGACAGGACGCCTACGAGCAGTACTTC.

The chain combines TRBV5-4 with TRBJ2-2, with D possibly being TRBD2 (6 bases). Germline V lookup: CDR1 SGHNT, CDR2 YYREEE (reference sequence). The V gene lost 5 bases and the J gene lost 0 bases, with 11 bases spanning the gap. This CDR3 comprises 15 residues. CDR3 coding DNA: TGTGCCAGCAGTGTGCGGGGATCGAACACCGGGGAGCTGTTTTTT. Protein sequence: CASSVRGSNTGELFF.

This clonotype appeared many times. The CDR3 is CASSSTGQETQYF. The DNA of the CDR3 is TGCGCCAGCAGCTCGACAGGGCAAGAGACCCAGTACTTC. The V and J genes are TRBV5-1 and TRBJ2-5; 7 nucleotides agree with TRBD1. The germline gives CDR1 SGHRS, CDR2 YFSETQ. The CDR3 is made up of 13 amino acids. V trimming: 3 bases; J trimming: 2 bases; junction bases outside the gene matches: 1.

This chain links TRBV28 with TRBJ2-1; 7 positions agree with TRBD1. Germline CDR1 is MDHEN and CDR2 is SYDVKM. The CDR3 spans 14 residues. J lost 7 bases, V lost 6 bases, and 9 bases had no gene match. As DNA, the CDR3 is TGTGCCAGCAGGACAGGGATTTATGCGAATGAGCAGTTCTTC. Protein sequence: CASRTGIYANEQFF.

This clonotype was seen at least ten times. The chain carries TRBV7-2 and TRBJ2-1; D is possibly TRBD2 (5 bases). There are 15 residues in the CDR3. Looked up from germline, CDR1 is SGHTA and CDR2 is FQGNSA. With 5 bases removed from V and 4 bases from J, the gap between germline ends came to 15 bases. DNA for the CDR3: TGTGCCAGCAGCCCCCAGGAGCGGTTATACAATGAGCAGTTCTTC. It is translated as CASSPQERLYNEQFF.

This clonotype was counted ten times or more. The V gene is TRBV28, the J gene TRBJ2-4, with D tentatively TRBD2 (7 bases). Germline V gene lookup returns CDR1 MDHEN and CDR2 SYDVKM. The ends were cut back, 6 bases at V and 8 bases at J, with 17 bases in the middle. The length of the CDR3 is 14 residues. DNA of the CDR3: TGTGCCAGCAGCGCCGGGGGGCGGTTGGACATTCAGTACTTC. It translates to CASSAGGRLDIQYF.

This clonotype was observed at least ten times. The gene calls are TRBV5-1 and TRBJ2-7; no definite D call. V shed 0 bases and J shed 3 bases, with 4 bases lying between them. CDR1 is SGHRS and CDR2 is YFSETQ in the germline V gene. The CDR3 is 12 amino acids. CDR3 bases: TGCGCCAGCAGCTTGGGCCGCTACGAGCAGTACTTC. It codes for CASSLGRYEQYF.

This rearrangement joins TRBV7-6 to TRBJ2-1, with D possibly being TRBD2 (6 bases). V was cut by 1 base and J by 7 bases, with 11 bases left in between. CDR3 length: 14 amino acids. Per germline, CDR1 SGHVS and CDR2 FNYEAQ. This chain's CDR3 is CASSLGGVQNEQFF. CDR3 bases: TGTGCCAGCAGCTTAGGGGGGGTACAGAATGAGCAGTTCTTC. The full variable domain, in which reference TRBV7-6 and TRBJ2-1 provide the parts outside the CDR3, is GAGVSQSPRYKVTKRGQDVALRCDPISGHVSLYWYRQALGQGPEFLTYFNYEAQQDKSGLPNDRFSAERPEGSISTLTIQRTEQRDSAMYRCASSLGGVQNEQFFGPGTRLTVL.

This clonotype was detected ten times or more. The gene calls are TRBV29-1 and TRBJ1-5; no clear D. V shed 7 bases and J shed 3 bases, with 10 bases lying between them. From germline, CDR1 is SQVTM and CDR2 ANQGSEA. CDR3 length: 12 amino acids. CDR3 DNA: TGCAGCGCCTCCCAGCCCAATCAGCCCCAGCATTTT. Translation gives CSASQPNQPQHF.